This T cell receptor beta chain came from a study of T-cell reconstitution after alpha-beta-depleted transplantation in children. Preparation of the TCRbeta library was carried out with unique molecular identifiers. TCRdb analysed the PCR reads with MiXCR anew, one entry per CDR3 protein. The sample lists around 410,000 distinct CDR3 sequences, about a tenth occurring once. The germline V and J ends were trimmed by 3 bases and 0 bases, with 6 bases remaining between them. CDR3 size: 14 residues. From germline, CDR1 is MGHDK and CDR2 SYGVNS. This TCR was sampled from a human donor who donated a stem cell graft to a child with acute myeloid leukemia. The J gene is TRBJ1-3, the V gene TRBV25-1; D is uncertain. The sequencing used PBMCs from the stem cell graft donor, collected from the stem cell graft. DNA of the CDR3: TGTGCCAGCAGTGAGGGAAACTCTGGAAACACCATATATTTT. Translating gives CASSEGNSGNTIYF.